This T cell receptor (beta chain) was identified during a study of blood T cell repertoires in COVID-19. For the study at large: The samples span acute and convalescent COVID-19 from the United States, Italy and Spain. Nucleic acid was either cDNA or gDNA, and it came from T cells, B-cell-depleted T cells, or PBMCs.

Trimming at V came to 6 bases and at J to 5 bases, leaving 9 bases not matched to a gene. Germline CDR1 MNHEY, CDR2 SVGAGI. The CDR3 contains 14 residues. As handled by the study authors: For nucleated cells, counts were estimated from reference gene primer amplification. Sequencing was performed with immunoSEQ multiplex PCR; in TCRdb, only in-frame clones are kept and a portion is missing. For V, J and clone size, that table is used; D and trimming come from the DNA. This table has tens of thousands of clones, nearly 90% appearing once. This clone was counted between two and nine times. This TCR was recovered from a man aged 60-69 years with acute or convalescent COVID-19. The material sequenced was peripheral blood. The chain employs TRBV6-5 and TRBJ1-1; 7 positions match TRBD1. CDR3 in amino acids: CASSPRQGRTEAFF. The CDR3 region has the DNA TGTGCCAGCAGCCCCCGACAGGGACGGACTGAAGCTTTCTTT.